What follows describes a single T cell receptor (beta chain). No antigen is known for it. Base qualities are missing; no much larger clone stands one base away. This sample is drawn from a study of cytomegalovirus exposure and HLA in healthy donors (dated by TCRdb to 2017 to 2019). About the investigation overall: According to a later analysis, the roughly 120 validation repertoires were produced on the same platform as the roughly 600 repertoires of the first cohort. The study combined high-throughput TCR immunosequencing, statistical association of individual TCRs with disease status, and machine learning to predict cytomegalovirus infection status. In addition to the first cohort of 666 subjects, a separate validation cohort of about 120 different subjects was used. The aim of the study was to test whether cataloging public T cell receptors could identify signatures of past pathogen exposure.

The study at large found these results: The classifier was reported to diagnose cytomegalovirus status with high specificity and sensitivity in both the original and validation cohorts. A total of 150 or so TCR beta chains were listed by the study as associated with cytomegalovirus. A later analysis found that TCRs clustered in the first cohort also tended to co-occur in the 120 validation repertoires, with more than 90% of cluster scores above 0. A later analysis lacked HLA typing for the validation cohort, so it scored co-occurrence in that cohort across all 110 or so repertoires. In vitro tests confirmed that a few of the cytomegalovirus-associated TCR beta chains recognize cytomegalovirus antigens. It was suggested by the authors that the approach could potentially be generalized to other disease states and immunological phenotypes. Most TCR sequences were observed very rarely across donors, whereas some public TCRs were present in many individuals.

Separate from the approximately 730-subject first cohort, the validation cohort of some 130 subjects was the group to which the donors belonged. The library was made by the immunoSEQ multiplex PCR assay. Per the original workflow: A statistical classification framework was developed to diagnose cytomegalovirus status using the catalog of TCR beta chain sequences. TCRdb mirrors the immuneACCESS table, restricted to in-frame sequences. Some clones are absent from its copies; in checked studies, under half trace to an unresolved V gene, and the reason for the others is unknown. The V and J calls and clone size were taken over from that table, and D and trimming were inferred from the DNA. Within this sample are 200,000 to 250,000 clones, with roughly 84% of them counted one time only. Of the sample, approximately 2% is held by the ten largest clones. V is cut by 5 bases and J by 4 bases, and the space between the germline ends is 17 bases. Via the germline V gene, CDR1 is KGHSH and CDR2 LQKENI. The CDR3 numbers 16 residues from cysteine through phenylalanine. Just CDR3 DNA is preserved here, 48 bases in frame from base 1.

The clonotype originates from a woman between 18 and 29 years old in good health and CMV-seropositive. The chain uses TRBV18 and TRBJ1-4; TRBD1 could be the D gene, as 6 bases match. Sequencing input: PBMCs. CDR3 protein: CASSGGQLPYNEKLFF. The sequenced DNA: TGTGCCAGCTCAGGCGGACAGCTACCGTATAATGAAAAACTGTTTTTT.